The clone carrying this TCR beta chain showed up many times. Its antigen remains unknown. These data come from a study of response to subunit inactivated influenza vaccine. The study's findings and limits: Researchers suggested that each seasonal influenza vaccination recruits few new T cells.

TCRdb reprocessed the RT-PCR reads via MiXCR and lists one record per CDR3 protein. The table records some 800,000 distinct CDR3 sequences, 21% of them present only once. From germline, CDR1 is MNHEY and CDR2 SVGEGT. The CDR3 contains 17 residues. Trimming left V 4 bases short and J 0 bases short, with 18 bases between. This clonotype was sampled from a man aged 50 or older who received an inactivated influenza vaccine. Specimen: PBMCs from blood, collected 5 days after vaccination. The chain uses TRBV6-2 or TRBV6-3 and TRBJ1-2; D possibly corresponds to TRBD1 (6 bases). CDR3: CASSWDLGARANYGYTF. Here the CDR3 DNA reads TGTGCCAGCAGTTGGGATTTGGGGGCGCGGGCTAACTATGGCTACACCTTC.